This TCR beta chain is drawn from a study of graft-versus-host responses after intestinal transplantation. Study-wide context: In this cohort, recipients had multivisceral, liver-intestinal, or isolated intestinal transplants.

Findings and caveats of the study: Patients who carried graft-donor T cell macrochimerism also had high graft-versus-host to host-versus-graft clonal ratios in their allografts. Marrow from the recipient contained GvH clones, some of which had appeared first in ileum or blood.

Libraries were prepared by immunoSEQ multiplex PCR; TCRdb keeps only in-frame clonotypes and omits some of them. Found here are 80,000 to 85,000 clones, roughly 91% of them singletons; the top ten hold roughly 0.1%. CDR3 size: 14 residues. Germline lookup yields CDR1 SGHRS and CDR2 YFSETQ. V was pared by 0 bases and J by 4 bases, with 10 bases between. On this clone: Its antigen is as yet unknown.

The sequence came from a human donor who received an intestinal transplant. Sequenced here: unstimulated CD4+ T cells sorted from spleen or lymph node cells, sampled before intestinal transplant. The rearrangement uses TRBV5-1 and TRBJ1-2, with D unresolved. The CDR3 here is CASSLGQFSYGYTF. In DNA form, the CDR3 reads TGCGCCAGCAGCTTGGGTCAGTTCTCCTATGGCTACACCTTC.